This T cell receptor beta chain is from a study of cytomegalovirus exposure and HLA in healthy donors. Study-wide results and limits: Earlier results showed most TCR beta V segments being productive about 87% or about 30% of the time.

The ends were cut back, 3 bases at V and 5 bases at J, with 2 bases in the middle. CDR3 length: 10 residues. Germline V CDR1 and CDR2: DFQATT, SNEGSKA (reference sequence). As regards this clone: Its antigen remains unidentified.

In the PCR, 60 Vbeta and 13 Jbeta primers were used. Profiling relied on immunoSEQ multiplex PCR, and the TCRdb table lists in-frame clones only, not all of them. This table holds 150,000 to 200,000 clones, less than 80% found once. This rearrangement joins TRBV20-1 to TRBJ2-1; D remains unclear. Source material: PBMCs. The source is a woman in her thirties in good health and CMV-seropositive. The chain's CDR3 is CSASDNEQFF. The CDR3 bases are TGCAGTGCTAGCGACAATGAGCAGTTCTTC.